This T cell receptor (beta chain) was identified in a study of T cell changes during pregnancy in multiple sclerosis. Sequencing was performed with immunoSEQ multiplex PCR; in TCRdb, only in-frame clones are kept and a portion is missing. Altogether tens of thousands of clones are present, about 90% being singletons, with the ten largest covering over 0.45%. This clone was seen a few times. The source was CD4+ T cells from peripheral blood mononuclear cells, collected in the first trimester of pregnancy. The TCR originated in a female donor with multiple sclerosis, enrolled in a pregnancy study.

CDR3 loop: CASSDRVSSPLHF. The CDR3 DNA sequence: TGTGCCAGCAGTGACAGGGTTAGTTCACCCCTCCACTTT. This chain joins TRBV6-5 and TRBJ1-6, with TRBD1 identical over 7 bases. CDR3 length: 13 residues. Germline CDR1 MNHEY, CDR2 SVGAGI. J gave up 9 bases and V 5 bases, and 4 bases lay outside the gene matches.